The 27 T cell receptor beta chains given below trace back to one sample, sequenced in a study of T cells in Graves' hyperthyroidism and ophthalmopathy. There were TCR beta CDR3 regions amplified from RNA transcripts. An initial round of RT-PCR targeting the TCR CDR3 relied on the HTBI primer set. In TCRdb, the multiplex PCR reads were re-called with MiXCR into one record per CDR3 protein. The sample shows a few hundred thousand distinct CDR3 sequences, roughly 14% of them seen only once. Input material: blood. These receptors were obtained from a woman aged 30 to 39 with Graves' hyperthyroidism.

J is TRBJ2-1 and V is TRBV12-3 or TRBV12-4; 7 bases align to TRBD1. J was trimmed by 6 bases and V by 8 bases; bases with no gene match: 10. The CDR3 length is 14 residues. As DNA, the CDR3 is TGTGCCAGCGACGACAGGGCACGGCGCAATGAGCAGTTCTTC. Amino acid sequence: CASDDRARRNEQFF.

This clonotype was picked up a small number of times. The chain couples TRBV4-1 to TRBJ2-1; weak D call: TRBD1 (6 bases). V was trimmed by 1 base and J by 6 bases, leaving 16 bases between them. The CDR3 loop spans 16 amino acids. The germline gives CDR1 MGHRA, CDR2 YSYEKL. CDR3 protein: CASSQAPRDIPNEQFF. Written as DNA, the CDR3 is TGCGCCAGCAGCCAAGCCCCTAGGGACATCCCCAATGAGCAGTTCTTC.

This clonotype occurred many times. The CDR3 DNA follows: TGTGCCAGCAGGTTCCAAGACAAGGTACCGGGACTAGCGGGCACCGACTCCTACGAGCAGTACTTC. Translation: CASRFQDKVPGLAGTDSYEQYF. V usage is TRBV7-9 and J usage is TRBJ2-7, with 12 bases that match TRBD2. The CDR3 has 22 amino acids. V dropped 6 bases and J dropped 0; count of bases not matched to a gene: 24. CDR1 SEHNR and CDR2 FQNEAQ come from the germline V gene (reference sequence).

In this sample, this clonotype turned up a few times. The chain is built from TRBV5-1 and TRBJ2-2; 14 bases align to TRBD2. Germline values: CDR1 SGHRS, CDR2 YFSETQ. The CDR3 loop spans 16 amino acids. V shed 3 bases, J shed 8 bases, and the junction held 6 bases outside the gene matches. CDR3 protein: CASSWTSGRNRGELFF. The CDR3 DNA follows: TGCGCCAGCAGCTGGACTAGCGGGAGGAATAGAGGGGAGCTGTTTTTT.

The chain employs TRBV20-1 and TRBJ2-7; 10 bases map to TRBD1. V shed 5 bases, J shed 5 bases, and the junction held 6 bases outside the gene matches. Germline CDR1 reads DFQATT; CDR2 reads SNEGSKA (reference sequence). The CDR3 is 13 residues long. The CDR3 loop is CSAVDRGRHEQYF. The CDR3 DNA follows: TGCAGTGCTGTAGACAGGGGGCGTCACGAGCAGTACTTC.

The chain couples TRBV3-1 to TRBJ2-3; no reliable D call. Trimming took 2 bases from V and 0 from J, leaving 15 bases between them. CDR3 length: 17 residues. The germline CDR1 and CDR2 sequences are LGHDT and YNNKEL (reference sequence). CDR3 sequence: CASSQKLGTPSTDTQYF. DNA for the CDR3: TGTGCCAGCAGCCAAAAACTGGGCACACCTAGCACAGATACGCAGTATTTT.

The sample holds many counts of this clonotype. The V and J genes are TRBV28 and TRBJ1-4; D is uncertain. Germline V lookup: CDR1 MDHEN, CDR2 SYDVKM. Trimming left V 6 bases short and J 3 bases short, with 11 bases between. CDR3 length equals 14 residues. The CDR3 region is CASRTYDPNEKLFF. The CDR3 DNA reads as TGTGCCAGCAGGACATATGATCCTAATGAAAAACTGTTTTTT. The full variable domain, in which reference TRBV28 and TRBJ1-4 provide the parts outside the CDR3, is DVKVTQSSRYLVKRTGEKVFLECVQDMDHENMFWYRQDPGLGLRLIYFSYDVKMKEKGDIPEGYSVSREKKERFSLILESASTNQTSMYLCASRTYDPNEKLFFGSGTQLSVL.

The chain recombines TRBV4-1 with TRBJ2-1; D is perhaps TRBD1 or TRBD2 (5 bases each). V shed 1 base and J shed 0 bases, with 10 bases lying between them. CDR3 size: 16 residues. The germline V gene has CDR1 MGHRA and CDR2 YSYEKL. The chain's CDR3 is CASSQVGVGSYNEQFF. DNA for the CDR3: TGCGCCAGCAGCCAAGTGGGGGTCGGCTCCTACAATGAGCAGTTCTTC.

This chain connects TRBV19 to TRBJ2-7; D is possibly TRBD1 (5 bases). The CDR3 contains 13 residues. Germline CDR1 is LNHDA and CDR2 is SQIVND (reference sequence). The germline V and J ends were trimmed by 4 bases and 7 bases, with 14 bases remaining between them. The CDR3 here is CASSKEWGGEQYF. CDR3 sequence (DNA): TGTGCCAGTAGTAAAGAATGGGGCGGTGAGCAGTACTTC. Variable domain in full (rest from reference TRBV19 and TRBJ2-7): DGGITQSPKYLFRKEGQNVTLSCEQNLNHDAMYWYRQDPGQGLRLIYYSQIVNDFQKGDIAEGYSVSREKKESFPLTVTSAQKNPTAFYLCASSKEWGGEQYFGPGTRLTVT.

This clonotype was detected many times. This chain links TRBV12-3 or TRBV12-4 with TRBJ2-7; 7 bases are a match to TRBD1. CDR3 size: 15 residues. The J segment lost 2 bases and the V segment lost 6 bases, leaving 10 bases of the junction unmatched. The CDR3 DNA follows: TGTGCCAGCAGCCTCCGGGACCAGGGGGCCTACGAGCAGTACTTC. It yields the protein CASSLRDQGAYEQYF.

Ten or more counts support this clonotype. V and J are TRBV7-2 and TRBJ2-7; the match to TRBD1 covers 8 bases. J was trimmed by 0 bases and V by 3 bases; bases with no gene match: 4. Germline assignment: CDR1 SGHTA and CDR2 FQGNSA. The length of the CDR3 is 15 residues. CDR3 protein: CASSFYRGSSYEQYF. The CDR3 DNA is TGTGCCAGCAGCTTTTACAGGGGGAGCTCCTACGAGCAGTACTTC.

V gene TRBV4-1 combines with J gene TRBJ2-7; D uncertain. Germline V gene sequence: CDR1 MGHRA, CDR2 YSYEKL. Trimming removed 0 bases from V and 0 bases from J, with 15 bases in between. The CDR3 is 17 residues long. The DNA of the CDR3 is TGCGCCAGCAGCCAAGAACCGGCCAGACTGAGCTCCTACGAGCAGTACTTC. It specifies CASSQEPARLSSYEQYF.

This clonotype was observed many times. The chain is built from TRBV12-3 or TRBV12-4 and TRBJ2-1; 12 bases match TRBD2. The CDR3 is 15 residues long. After removal of 3 bases from V and 9 bases from J, the junction contained 6 bases not matched to a gene. CDR3 in amino acids: CASSFGLAGGPEQFF. The CDR3 nucleotides are TGTGCCAGCAGTTTTGGTCTAGCGGGAGGGCCTGAGCAGTTCTTC.

This clonotype came up many times. V gene TRBV25-1 combines with J gene TRBJ1-2; TRBD1 agrees at 8 bases. Germline values: CDR1 MGHDK, CDR2 SYGVNS. The trim removed 3 bases at V and 4 bases at J, leaving 7 bases unmatched. The CDR3 consists of 15 residues. Written as DNA, the CDR3 is TGTGCCAGCAGTGATCCGGGACAGGTGGTCTATGGCTACACCTTC. This codes for CASSDPGQVVYGYTF.

This clonotype came up many times. The rearrangement links TRBV12-3 or TRBV12-4 to TRBJ2-7; D possibly corresponds to TRBD1 (5 bases). The CDR3 spans 12 residues. The V and J ends lost 5 bases and 3 bases respectively, with 8 bases between them. The CDR3 sequence: CASSGAGYEQYF. The CDR3 coding sequence is TGTGCCAGCAGTGGGGCCGGCTACGAGCAGTACTTC.

The table lists this clonotype with a few counts. The CDR3 sequence is CSARFPGTGRYSNQPQHF. In DNA, the CDR3 is TGCAGTGCTAGGTTCCCCGGGACAGGGCGCTATAGCAATCAGCCCCAGCATTTT. The V call is TRBV20-1, the J call TRBJ1-5; 9 bases map to TRBD1. From germline, CDR1 is DFQATT and CDR2 SNEGSKA (reference sequence). Losses at the gene ends were 3 bases for V and 0 bases for J; bases not matched to a gene: 12. The CDR3 sequence is 18 residues long.

A remark on this clonotype: A much larger clone differs from this one at a single base, so this may be a read error. This chain uses TRBV9 with TRBJ2-5; the D gene is possibly TRBD1 (5 bases). The germline V and J ends were trimmed by 2 bases and 6 bases, with 17 bases remaining between them. The germline V gene has CDR1 SGDLS and CDR2 YYNGEE. CDR3 length equals 15 residues. The CDR3 loop reads CASSVGLGSRQTQYF. CDR3 in DNA: TGTGCCAGCAGCGTGGGGCTGGGGTCTCGGCAGACCCAGTACTTC.

The rearrangement links TRBV11-1 to TRBJ2-6; D remains unclear. The V end lost 0 bases, the J end lost 0 bases, and 6 bases lay between the germline ends. The germline gives CDR1 SGHAT, CDR2 FQDESV (reference sequence). This CDR3 spans 16 amino acids. CDR3 residues: CASSLAAPSGANVLTF. The CDR3 nucleotides read TGTGCCAGCAGCTTAGCTGCCCCCTCTGGGGCCAACGTCCTGACTTTC.

This clonotype was detected many times. The chain couples TRBV11-2 to TRBJ2-7; D unclear. Trimming left V 5 bases short and J 0 bases short, with 14 bases between. Looked up from germline, CDR1 is SGHAT and CDR2 is FQNNGV. This CDR3 contains 15 residues. This CDR3 is CASSVGPGPSYEQYF. The DNA of the CDR3 is TGTGCCAGCAGCGTAGGCCCGGGCCCCTCCTACGAGCAGTACTTC.

This clonotype has ten or more counts. This chain connects TRBV27 to TRBJ2-7; D may be TRBD2 (6 bases). The CDR3 has 14 amino acids. V shed 4 bases and J shed 1 base, with 11 bases lying between them. Germline V gene sequence: CDR1 MNHEY, CDR2 SMNVEV (reference sequence). The CDR3 DNA follows: TGTGCCAGCAGTTCGTCGGCGGGATCCTACGAGCAGTACTTC. It specifies CASSSSAGSYEQYF.

This clonotype turned up a few times. This may arise from a read error, as a much more abundant clone is one base away. The CDR3 sequence: CASSPYWDPFQSGTGELFF. CDR3 sequence (DNA): TGTGCCAGCAGCCCCTATTGGGACCCCTTCCAATCGGGCACCGGGGAGCTGTTTTTT. The rearrangement joins TRBV28 to TRBJ2-2; D is possibly TRBD1 or TRBD2 (5 bases each). V was shortened by 6 bases and J by 4 bases, with 27 bases between the two germline ends. The length of the CDR3 is 19 residues. The germline CDR1 and CDR2 sequences are MDHEN and SYDVKM.

The chain employs TRBV7-3 and TRBJ2-4, with 10 nucleotides matching TRBD2. V shed 4 bases, J shed 6 bases, and the junction held 9 bases outside the gene matches. CDR3 length: 16 amino acids. Germline V lookup: CDR1 SGHTA, CDR2 FQGTGA. The CDR3 DNA reads TGTGCCAGCAGCTCCAAAGCGGGAGGGCCAGGAAACATTCAGTACTTC. This gives the protein CASSSKAGGPGNIQYF.

The V gene is TRBV6-2 or TRBV6-3, the J gene TRBJ2-7; 14 bases match TRBD2. Trimming took 4 bases from V and 8 from J; bases not matched to a gene: 7. The CDR3 runs to 15 residues. CDR1 and CDR2 (germline): MNHEY, SVGEGT. CDR3 residues: CASSFLGLAGVKQYF. For the CDR3, the DNA is TGTGCCAGCAGTTTTTTGGGACTAGCGGGAGTCAAGCAGTACTTC.

This chain uses TRBV5-1 with TRBJ2-1; TRBD2 matches 14 bases. The CDR3 spans 15 residues. Germline V gene sequence: CDR1 SGHRS, CDR2 YFSETQ. With 7 bases clipped from V and 7 bases from J, the junction kept 7 bases outside the gene matches. CDR3 loop: CASGLAGGGRNEQFF. The CDR3 nucleotides are TGCGCCAGCGGACTAGCGGGAGGAGGCCGGAATGAGCAGTTCTTC.

This clonotype was recorded many times. The rearrangement links TRBV11-3 to TRBJ2-3; D uncertain. V dropped 2 bases and J dropped 5 bases, with 8 bases sitting between them. This CDR3 region has 13 residues. Germline loops: CDR1 SGHNT, CDR2 YENEEA. CDR3 coding DNA: TGTGCCAGCAGCTTATTCAGCGAAGATACGCAGTATTTT. Its translation is CASSLFSEDTQYF.

This clonotype was seen a handful of times. The chain uses TRBV10-3 and TRBJ2-1; 7 bases line up with TRBD2. CDR1 and CDR2 (germline): ENHRY, SYGVKD. This CDR3 contains 13 residues. Losses at the gene ends were 7 bases for V and 7 bases for J; bases not matched to a gene: 7. For the CDR3, the DNA is TGTGCCATCATGAGCGGGAAAAGGAATGAGCAGTTCTTC. Amino acid sequence: CAIMSGKRNEQFF.

Notes on this clonotype: The junction shows a germline mismatch at one end, possibly a read error. The chain combines TRBV7-2 with TRBJ2-7; 7 nucleotides agree with TRBD2. This CDR3 is built from 14 residues. Germline CDR1 SGHTA, CDR2 FQGNSA. CDR3 nucleotides: TGTGCCGGCAGCCGTTCGGCGGGGGAGTACGAGCAGTACTTC. Amino acids: CAGSRSAGEYEQYF.